This paragraph reports one T cell receptor (beta chain). This sample is part of a study of cytomegalovirus exposure and HLA in healthy donors. Assay used: immunoSEQ multiplex PCR; TCRdb lists only in-frame clones, some missing. The sample has some 110,000 clones; approximately 86% are singletons. This CDR3 spans 15 amino acids. Per germline, CDR1 MDHEN and CDR2 SYDVKM. Trimming took 7 bases from V and 4 from J, leaving 17 bases between them. The TCR originated in a man between 18 and 35 years old in good health and CMV-seropositive. Sequencing was performed on PBMCs. The chain is built from TRBV28 and TRBJ1-5; tentative D call: TRBD1 (5 bases). CDR3 amino acids: CASINRGAGNQPQHF. CDR3 coding DNA: TGTGCCAGCATCAACCGAGGGGCGGGGAATCAGCCCCAGCATTTT.